The TCR beta chain under discussion was sequenced for a study of Graves' ophthalmopathy and Graves' hyperthyroidism. Amplification of TCR beta CDR3 regions used RNA transcripts. The first-round RT-PCR employed HTBI primers together with the Qiagen OneStep RT-PCR kit. A multiplex PCR was then performed as the second round. In TCRdb, the multiplex PCR reads were re-called with MiXCR into one record per CDR3 protein. There are more than 40,000 distinct CDR3 sequences in the sample; under 55% occur only once, and about 24% lies in the top ten. Per germline, CDR1 SQVTM and CDR2 ANQGSEA. The CDR3 consists of 14 residues. The junction had 6 bases not matched to a gene; V was cut back by 5 bases and J by 3 bases. This clonotype was recorded many times.

This receptor was identified in an adult man with Graves' ophthalmopathy. Sequencing was performed on peripheral blood. The chain is built from TRBV29-1 and TRBJ2-2; TRBD1 matches at 7 bases. CDR3 protein: CSVYRDRDTGELFF. Written as DNA, the CDR3 is TGCAGCGTTTACCGGGACAGAGACACCGGGGAGCTGTTTTTT.